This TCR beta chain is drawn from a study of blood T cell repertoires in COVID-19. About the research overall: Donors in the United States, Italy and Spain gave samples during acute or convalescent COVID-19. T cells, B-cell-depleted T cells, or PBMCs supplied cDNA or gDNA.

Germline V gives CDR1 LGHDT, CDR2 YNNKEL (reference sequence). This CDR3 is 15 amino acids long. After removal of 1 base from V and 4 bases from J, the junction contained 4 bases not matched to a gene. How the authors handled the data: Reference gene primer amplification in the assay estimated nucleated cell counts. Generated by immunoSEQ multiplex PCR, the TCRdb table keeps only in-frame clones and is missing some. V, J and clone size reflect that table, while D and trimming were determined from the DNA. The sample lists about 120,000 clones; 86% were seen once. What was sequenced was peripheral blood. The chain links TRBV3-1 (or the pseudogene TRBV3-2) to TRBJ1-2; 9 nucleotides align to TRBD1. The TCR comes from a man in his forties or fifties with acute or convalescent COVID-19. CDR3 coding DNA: TGTGCCAGCAGCCAAGGAACAGGGGGCTCCTATGGCTACACCTTC. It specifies CASSQGTGGSYGYTF.